This entry concerns a single T cell receptor beta chain. Germline CDR1 MNHNY, CDR2 SVGAGI (reference sequence). Trimming removed 0 bases at V and 1 base at J, with 12 bases between. The CDR3 is made up of 16 amino acids. This entry belongs to a study of blood T cell repertoires in COVID-19. TCRdb's table, derived via immunoSEQ multiplex PCR, lists solely in-frame clones and lacks some. The data show nearly 110,000 clones, more than 70% seen once. The rearrangement links TRBV6-6 to TRBJ2-5, with a tentative D call TRBD2 (6 bases). This TCR was recovered from a man aged 45 to 65 with active or convalescent COVID-19. Specimen: peripheral blood. The CDR3 region has the DNA TGTGCCAGCAGTTACTCTAGCGGCCCCCCCCAAGAGACCCAGTACTTC. Amino acids: CASSYSSGPPQETQYF.